The entry below gives a single T cell receptor (beta chain) sequence along with its context. CDR3 length: 17 residues. CDR1 is LNHNV, CDR2 YYDKDF, per germline (reference sequence). Trimming removed 8 bases from V and 3 bases from J, with 22 bases in between. The data stem from a study of blood T cell repertoires in COVID-19. TCRdb's copy holds only in-frame clones and misses some; the assay was immunoSEQ multiplex PCR. Found here are approximately 94,000 clones, more than 65% of them singletons; the top ten hold just under 25%. The chain combines TRBV15 with TRBJ1-4, with D perhaps TRBD1 (6 bases). The sequence derives from a man aged 55 to 70 with acute or convalescent COVID-19. Sequences were obtained from peripheral blood. The CDR3 DNA sequence: TGTGCCACCGGGACCGACGACCTAGGGGGTTCTAATGAAAAACTGTTTTTT. This gives the protein CATGTDDLGGSNEKLFF.